These 22 T cell receptor beta chains were sequenced from one sample in a study of blood T cell repertoires in COVID-19. Generated by immunoSEQ multiplex PCR, the TCRdb table keeps only in-frame clones and is missing some. The repertoire includes about 220,000 clones, about four fifths of them detected once, and about 2.7% sits in the top ten. The sample was peripheral blood. Source of these receptors: a middle-aged woman with active or convalescent COVID-19.

The V and J genes are TRBV3-1 (or the pseudogene TRBV3-2) and TRBJ1-2; TRBD1 matches 7 bases. Germline V gene data show CDR1 as LGHDT and CDR2 as YNNKEL (reference sequence). CDR3 length: 15 amino acids. Trimming at V came to 0 bases and at J to 8 bases, leaving 9 bases not matched to a gene. The CDR3: CASSQDQGRGNGYTF. CDR3 nucleotides: TGTGCCAGCAGCCAAGATCAAGGCAGGGGGAACGGCTACACCTTC.

J is TRBJ1-1 and V is TRBV30, with D possibly being TRBD1 (5 bases). Germline assignment: CDR1 GTSNPN and CDR2 SVGIG (reference sequence). The CDR3 loop spans 13 amino acids. V lost 1 base and J 1 base, leaving 7 bases between the germline ends. The CDR3 protein is CAWSGDWNTEAFF. The CDR3 DNA follows: TGTGCCTGGAGTGGGGACTGGAACACTGAAGCTTTCTTT.

The rearrangement links TRBV6-6 to TRBJ2-7, with 7 nucleotides matching TRBD1. CDR3 length: 12 residues. Per germline, CDR1 MNHNY and CDR2 SVGAGI (reference sequence). The ends lost 5 bases at V and 4 bases at J; junction bases unmatched: 2. The CDR3 nucleotides read TGTGCCAGCAGTAAGACAGGGTACGAGCAGTACTTC. Residues: CASSKTGYEQYF.

The chain combines TRBV11-3 with TRBJ2-7; D is perhaps TRBD1 (5 bases). Looked up from germline, CDR1 is SGHNT and CDR2 is YENEEA. V lost 5 bases and J lost 3, with 8 bases in between. This CDR3 has 12 amino acids. The CDR3: CASSLQGYEQYF. As DNA, the CDR3 is TGTGCCAGCAGCCTTCAGGGCTACGAGCAGTACTTC. The variable domain in full, with the rest retrieved from reference TRBV11-3 and TRBJ2-7, is EAGVVQSPRYKIIEKKQPVAFWCNPISGHNTLYWYLQNLGQGPELLIRYENEEAVDDSQLPKDRFSAERLKGVDSTLKIQPAELGDSAVYLCASSLQGYEQYFGPGTRLTVT.

J is TRBJ1-2 and V is TRBV6-5; possible D gene TRBD1, 5 bases. The CDR3 runs 15 residues. V lost 2 bases and J lost 7, with 17 bases in between. Germline values: CDR1 MNHEY, CDR2 SVGAGI. CDR3 sequence reads: CASSYGAIGGGGYTF. CDR3 nucleotide sequence: TGTGCCAGCAGTTACGGGGCGATCGGGGGAGGTGGCTACACCTTC.

The chain uses TRBV28 and TRBJ2-7; D unresolved. V shed 6 bases and J shed 4 bases, with 10 bases lying between them. The CDR3 consists of 12 residues. Germline CDR1 MDHEN, CDR2 SYDVKM. CDR3 sequence reads: CASRQNEYEQYF. The DNA of the CDR3 is TGTGCCAGCAGGCAAAACGAGTACGAGCAGTACTTC.

This clone showed up just a few times. This chain links TRBV10-3 with TRBJ2-1, with D uncertain. The germline CDR1 and CDR2 sequences are ENHRY and SYGVKD. V was shortened by 0 bases and J by 5 bases, with 8 bases between the two germline ends. The CDR3 length is 14 residues. CDR3 sequence: CAISESGINNEQFF. The CDR3 nucleotides are TGTGCCATCAGTGAGTCTGGCATCAACAATGAGCAGTTCTTC.

The CDR3 DNA reads TGTGCCAGCAGCTTCGCTGGGACAGGGAACTATGGCTACACCTTC. Its translation is CASSFAGTGNYGYTF. This chain uses TRBV5-8 with TRBJ1-2; 9 bases map to TRBD1. V was clipped by 2 bases and J by 2 bases; unmatched bases: 4. CDR1 is SGHTS, CDR2 YDEGEE, per germline. The CDR3 covers 15 residues.

The CDR3 sequence is CASSEDRASNQPQHF. The CDR3 DNA is TGTGCCAGCAGTGAAGACAGGGCCAGCAATCAGCCCCAGCATTTT. The rearrangement links TRBV2 to TRBJ1-5; TRBD1 might be the D (6 bases). There are 15 residues in the CDR3. Trimming pared 1 base from V and 1 base from J, leaving 8 bases between. Looked up from germline, CDR1 is SNHLY and CDR2 is FYNNEI.

The chain recombines TRBV5-1 with TRBJ1-3, with D uncertain. The CDR3 length is 15 residues. Germline V CDR1 and CDR2: SGHRS, YFSETQ. Between the trimmed V and J ends, which lost 4 bases and 2 bases, there was a span of 13 bases. For the CDR3, the DNA is TGCGCCAGCAGCCCGTCGGGGATTACTGGAAACACCATATATTTT. Its translation: CASSPSGITGNTIYF.

The chain combines TRBV24-1 with TRBJ2-2, with a weak D call TRBD2 (5 bases). Germline loops: CDR1 KGHDR, CDR2 SFDVKD. V was trimmed by 5 bases and J by 0 bases, leaving 6 bases between them. The CDR3 is 14 residues long. The CDR3 sequence is CATSAAANTGELFF. The DNA for the CDR3 is TGTGCCACCAGTGCAGCGGCGAACACCGGGGAGCTGTTTTTT.

The chain carries TRBV18 and TRBJ1-5; 8 nucleotides line up with TRBD1. After removal of 4 bases from V and 5 bases from J, the junction contained 7 bases not matched to a gene. This CDR3 contains 15 residues. Germline V gives CDR1 KGHSH, CDR2 LQKENI. The CDR3 region is CASSLTDRAYQPQHF. The CDR3 bases are TGTGCCAGCTCACTAACGGACAGGGCGTATCAGCCCCAGCATTTT.

The V and J genes are TRBV7-9 and TRBJ1-2, with 7 bases fitting TRBD1. This CDR3 has 14 amino acids. CDR1 is SEHNR, CDR2 FQNEAQ, per germline (reference sequence). V was pared by 1 base and J by 4 bases, with 3 bases of the junction left unmatched. CDR3 nucleotides: TGTGCCAGCAGCTTAGACAGGGGAGCCTATGGCTACACCTTC. Its translation: CASSLDRGAYGYTF. Supplemented by reference TRBV7-9 and TRBJ1-2, the full variable domain reads DTGVSQNPRHKITKRGQNVTFRCDPISEHNRLYWYRQTLGQGPEFLTYFQNEAQLEKSRLLSDRFSAERPKGSFSTLEIQRTEQGDSAMYLCASSLDRGAYGYTFGSGTRLTVV.

This clone has a handful of counts. Different DNA sequences within this sample yield the same CDR3. The rearrangement uses TRBV5-5 and TRBJ2-3; the match to TRBD1 covers 9 bases. The germline gives CDR1 SGHKS, CDR2 YYEKEE (reference sequence). V gave up 4 bases and J gave up 1 base; unmatched junction bases: 1. CDR3 size: 14 residues. CDR3 sequence (DNA): TGTGCCAGCAGCCGGACAGGGGGCACAGATACGCAGTATTTT. This encodes CASSRTGGTDTQYF.

This clone was recorded once. This chain links TRBV7-9 with TRBJ1-1, with D possibly being TRBD1 (6 bases). V lost 5 bases and J lost 4, with 14 bases in between. This CDR3 contains 14 residues. Germline CDR1 SEHNR, CDR2 FQNEAQ (reference sequence). CDR3 amino acids: CASSPSGGSTEAFF. The DNA of the CDR3 is TGTGCCAGCAGCCCGAGTGGGGGCTCCACTGAAGCTTTCTTT.

The V and J genes are TRBV19 and TRBJ1-2, with 7 bases identical to TRBD1. CDR3 length: 13 amino acids. The trim removed 5 bases at V and 2 bases at J, leaving 2 bases unmatched. Looked up from germline, CDR1 is LNHDA and CDR2 is SQIVND (reference sequence). CDR3 coding DNA: TGTGCCAGTAGTCTACAGGGGAACTATGGCTACACCTTC. Translated: CASSLQGNYGYTF.

In this sample, this clone turned up a few times. The chain recombines TRBV9 with TRBJ1-2, with D maybe TRBD1 (6 bases). This CDR3 spans 14 amino acids. CDR1 and CDR2 (germline): SGDLS, YYNGEE. V was shortened by 3 bases and J by 4 bases, with 13 bases between the two germline ends. This CDR3 reads CASSADSPIYGYTF. CDR3 sequence (DNA): TGTGCCAGCAGCGCGGACAGTCCGATCTATGGCTACACCTTC.

This clone was seen only a few times. V and J are TRBV19 and TRBJ1-5; 7 nucleotides line up with TRBD1. The CDR3 is 14 amino acids. V dropped 7 bases and J dropped 2; count of bases not matched to a gene: 5. Germline V CDR1 and CDR2: LNHDA, SQIVND (reference sequence). CDR3 loop: CASKGRGGNQPQHF. CDR3 in DNA: TGTGCCAGTAAGGGCAGGGGGGGCAATCAGCCCCAGCATTTT.

V and J are TRBV2 and TRBJ1-2, with 8 bases lining up with TRBD1. J gave up 1 base and V 8 bases, and 6 bases lay outside the gene matches. The CDR3 runs 14 residues. The V gene's germline CDR1 is SNHLY and CDR2 FYNNEI. CDR3 sequence (DNA): TGTGCCAGCTCTGACAGGGGACTTAACTATGGCTACACCTTC. As protein: CASSDRGLNYGYTF.

The genes are TRBV30 and TRBJ1-6; D remains ambiguous. Germline CDR1 reads GTSNPN; CDR2 reads SVGIG (reference sequence). This CDR3 contains 11 residues. V was trimmed by 2 bases and J by 9 bases, leaving 5 bases between them. This CDR3 is CAWSQASPLHF. The CDR3 DNA sequence: TGTGCCTGGAGTCAGGCTTCACCCCTCCACTTT.

This clone appeared a few times. The chain is built from TRBV19 and TRBJ1-2, with D uncertain. CDR3 length: 15 residues. Germline CDR1 LNHDA, CDR2 SQIVND (reference sequence). V lost 5 bases and J lost 4, with 17 bases in between. CDR3 DNA: TGTGCCAGTAGTCCCCCCCCCGGGAGAGGCTATGGCTACACCTTC. Translation: CASSPPPGRGYGYTF.

J is TRBJ1-1 and V is TRBV29-1; possible D gene TRBD1, 6 bases. The ends were cut back, 4 bases at V and 5 bases at J, with 8 bases in the middle. The CDR3 runs 11 residues. Germline CDR1 reads SQVTM; CDR2 reads ANQGSEA. CDR3 sequence reads: CSVGGGTEAFF. The DNA for the CDR3 is TGCAGCGTTGGAGGGGGAACTGAAGCTTTCTTT.